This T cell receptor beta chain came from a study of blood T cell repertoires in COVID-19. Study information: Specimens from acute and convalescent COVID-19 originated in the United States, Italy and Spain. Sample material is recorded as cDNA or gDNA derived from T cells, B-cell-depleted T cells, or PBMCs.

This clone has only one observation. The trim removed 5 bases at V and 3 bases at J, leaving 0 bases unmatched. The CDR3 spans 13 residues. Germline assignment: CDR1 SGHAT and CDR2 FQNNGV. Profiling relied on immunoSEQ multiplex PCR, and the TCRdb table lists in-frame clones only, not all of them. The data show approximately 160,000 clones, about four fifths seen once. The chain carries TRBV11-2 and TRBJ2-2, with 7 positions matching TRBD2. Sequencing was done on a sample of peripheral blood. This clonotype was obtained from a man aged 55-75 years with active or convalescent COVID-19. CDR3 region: CASSGRDTGELFF. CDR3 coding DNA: TGTGCCAGCAGCGGGAGGGACACCGGGGAGCTGTTTTTT.